The source of this TCR beta chain is a study of T cell responses to AZD1222 COVID-19 vaccine. The CDR3 contains 12 residues. With 8 bases removed from V and 4 bases from J, the gap between germline ends came to 10 bases. Per germline, CDR1 MNHEY and CDR2 SMNVEV (reference sequence). Repertoires were generated with immunoSEQ multiplex PCR, while TCRdb's copy carries only in-frame clones and drops some. The sample shows roughly 140,000 clones, approximately 92% of them seen only once. Sequenced material: peripheral blood, taken 28 days after the second AZD1222 dose. The rearrangement links TRBV27 to TRBJ2-3; no reliable D call. The origin of this receptor is an adult who received the AZD1222 COVID-19 vaccine. CDR3 in amino acids: CASGGLADTQYF. The CDR3 nucleotides are TGTGCCAGCGGCGGTTTAGCAGATACGCAGTATTTT.